What follows are 16 T cell receptor beta chains derived from one specimen sequenced in a study of OX40 agonist ivuxolimab in advanced cancers. Using immunoSEQ multiplex PCR, the repertoire was profiled, and TCRdb retains in-frame clones only, with some absent. The table lists fewer than 75,000 clones, approximately 86% of them singletons, with approximately 2.8% in the top ten. The material was CD4+ or CD8+ T cells sorted from blood, obtained in a trial of the OX40 agonist ivuxolimab. The source of these receptors is an adult with an advanced solid tumor such as melanoma, head and neck, liver or kidney cancer.

This chain uses TRBV7-9 with TRBJ1-1; the D gene is possibly TRBD1 (6 bases). Germline values: CDR1 SEHNR, CDR2 FQNEAQ (reference sequence). Trimming stripped 1 base from V and 5 bases from J, with 23 bases between. The CDR3 has 18 amino acids. The CDR3, as DNA: TGTGCCAGCAGCTTAGTCTATGGGGGCAAGGCAGTAGGAACTGAAGCTTTCTTT. Translating gives CASSLVYGGKAVGTEAFF.

The chain couples TRBV14 to TRBJ2-7, with 10 bases aligning to TRBD1. CDR1 is SGHDN, CDR2 FVKESK, per germline. This CDR3 has 15 amino acids. J gave up 4 bases and V 5 bases, and 8 bases lay outside the gene matches. The CDR3 here is CASSSVTGGGYEQYF. DNA of the CDR3: TGTGCCAGCAGCTCTGTGACAGGGGGCGGGTACGAGCAGTACTTC. Supplemented by reference TRBV14 and TRBJ2-7, the full variable domain reads EAGVTQFPSHSVIEKGQTVTLRCDPISGHDNLYWYRRVMGKEIKFLLHFVKESKQDESGMPNNRFLAERTGGTYSTLKVQPAELEDSGVYFCASSSVTGGGYEQYFGPGTRLTVT.

The V gene is TRBV5-1, the J gene TRBJ2-5; 12 bases fit TRBD2. J lost 4 bases, V lost 3 bases, and 4 bases had no gene match. There are 15 residues in the CDR3. Germline assignment: CDR1 SGHRS and CDR2 YFSETQ. The CDR3 bases are TGCGCCAGCAGCTGGAGACTAGCGGGAGTAGAGACCCAGTACTTC. It codes for CASSWRLAGVETQYF.

The J gene is TRBJ2-7, the V gene TRBV5-5, with D maybe TRBD2 (5 bases). Germline lookup yields CDR1 SGHKS and CDR2 YYEKEE (reference sequence). V lost 2 bases to trimming and J lost 0 bases, with 12 bases between them. CDR3 length: 15 amino acids. CDR3 loop: CASSFGWRSSYEQYF. CDR3 DNA sequence: TGTGCCAGCAGCTTTGGGTGGAGGAGCTCCTACGAGCAGTACTTC.

This chain joins TRBV5-1 and TRBJ2-2, with unresolved D. V dropped 0 bases and J dropped 1 base, with 4 bases sitting between them. Germline CDR1 reads SGHRS; CDR2 reads YFSETQ. The length of the CDR3 is 14 residues. The CDR3 bases are TGCGCCAGCAGCTTGGAGCAGAACACCGGGGAGCTGTTTTTT. Translation gives CASSLEQNTGELFF.

This clone was seen only once. The CDR3, as DNA: TGTGCCAGCAGTCCTAGGGTGGCCGTGGTCACTGAAGCTTTCTTT. This translates into CASSPRVAVVTEAFF. The genes are TRBV28 and TRBJ1-1; D not resolved. V lost 5 bases and J lost 4, with 17 bases in between. The CDR3 length is 15 residues. Per the germline V gene, CDR1 is MDHEN and CDR2 is SYDVKM.

This clone showed up just once. This sequence joins TRBV5-1 and TRBJ2-1, with TRBD2 identical over 8 bases. The CDR3 spans 17 residues. Germline V gives CDR1 SGHRS, CDR2 YFSETQ. V lost 4 bases and J lost 6; bases outside the gene matches: 15. Here the CDR3 reads CASSPAAVAGGGNEQFF. DNA for the CDR3: TGCGCCAGCAGCCCTGCCGCGGTTGCGGGAGGCGGCAATGAGCAGTTCTTC.

This chain joins TRBV5-1 and TRBJ2-5; D is unresolved. The CDR3 runs to 14 residues. Trimming pared 4 bases from V and 3 bases from J, leaving 13 bases between. Looked up from germline, CDR1 is SGHRS and CDR2 is YFSETQ. The CDR3 region is CASSPRAGEETQYF. Written as DNA, the CDR3 is TGCGCCAGCAGCCCTCGGGCTGGCGAAGAGACCCAGTACTTC.

The chain is built from TRBV7-8 and TRBJ2-3, with TRBD2 as a possible D gene (5 bases). The CDR3 is 13 residues long. Trimming cost V 5 bases and J 6 bases, with 12 bases left between them. The germline gives CDR1 SGHVS, CDR2 FQNEAQ. The CDR3 bases are TGTGCCAGCAGCCTCCCTCCGGGGGATACGCAGTATTTT. Translating gives CASSLPPGDTQYF. Based on the CDR3 plus reference TRBV7-8 and TRBJ2-3, the full variable domain is GAGVSQSPRYKVAKRGQDVALRCDPISGHVSLFWYQQALGQGPEFLTYFQNEAQLDKSGLPSDRFFAERPEGSVSTLKIQRTQQEDSAVYLCASSLPPGDTQYFGPGTRLTVL.

Concerning this clone itself: One end of the junction fails to match germline, which may point to a read error. The rearrangement uses TRBV5-1 and TRBJ1-1; D gene ambiguous. This CDR3 is 16 amino acids long. CDR1 is SGHRS, CDR2 YFSETQ, per germline. CDR3 amino acids: CTSSLAEGMGNAEAFF. The CDR3 DNA sequence: TGCACCAGCAGCTTGGCCGAGGGAATGGGGAACGCTGAAGCTTTCTTT.

The chain recombines TRBV9 with TRBJ1-2; TRBD1 might be the D (5 bases). CDR3 length equals 15 residues. The V end was cut by 3 bases, the J end by 2 bases, with 14 bases between. Germline values: CDR1 SGDLS, CDR2 YYNGEE. CDR3 DNA: TGTGCCAGCAGCGGGACCGGGGGTCGGAACTATGGCTACACCTTC. This sequence encodes CASSGTGGRNYGYTF.

J is TRBJ2-7 and V is TRBV30, with D perhaps matching TRBD1 or TRBD2 (5 bases each). The length of the CDR3 is 13 residues. V was pared by 0 bases and J by 4 bases, with 10 bases between. The V gene's germline CDR1 is GTSNPN and CDR2 SVGIG (reference sequence). The CDR3 DNA sequence: TGTGCCTGGAGTGTCGGCAGGGAGTACGAGCAGTACTTC. Amino acids: CAWSVGREYEQYF.

Worth noting for this clone: A junction end diverges from the germline sequence, so it may reflect a read error. The chain combines TRBV20-1 with TRBJ1-5, with D possibly matching TRBD1 (5 bases). This CDR3 comprises 11 residues. Germline CDR1 DFQATT, CDR2 SNEGSKA (reference sequence). CDR3 amino acids: CSASQDKKDIF. In DNA form, the CDR3 reads TGCAGTGCTAGTCAGGACAAGAAGGACATATTT.

V gene TRBV19 combines with J gene TRBJ1-1; D is uncertain. The CDR3 loop spans 12 amino acids. V lost 5 bases to trimming and J lost 1 base, with 5 bases between them. The germline V gene has CDR1 LNHDA and CDR2 SQIVND (reference sequence). The CDR3 protein is CASSEKNTEAFF. The CDR3 bases are TGTGCCAGTAGTGAGAAGAACACTGAAGCTTTCTTT.

The J gene is TRBJ2-7, the V gene TRBV6-6; the D gene is possibly TRBD2 (5 bases). V lost 0 bases and J lost 8, with 11 bases in between. This CDR3 comprises 13 residues. Germline loops: CDR1 MNHNY, CDR2 SVGAGI (reference sequence). CDR3 nucleotide sequence: TGTGCCAGCAGTTACTCGAGGCTAGCACAGCAGTACTTC. It codes for CASSYSRLAQQYF.

Here the CDR3 DNA reads TGCAGCGTTGAACTTAGCTCCTACGAGCAGTACTTC. Its protein product is CSVELSSYEQYF. V and J are TRBV29-1 and TRBJ2-7; D not resolved. This CDR3 has 12 amino acids. Germline V gene sequence: CDR1 SQVTM, CDR2 ANQGSEA. Trimming left V 2 bases short and J 0 bases short, with 5 bases between.